These 29 T cell receptor beta chains originate from one sample sequenced in a study of blood T cell repertoires in COVID-19. Data came from immunoSEQ multiplex PCR; TCRdb stores just in-frame clones and leaves some out. The sample records about 59,000 clones, 91% being singletons. Sequences were obtained from peripheral blood. Receptors were obtained from a human donor in a cohort sampled during active COVID-19.

The chain carries TRBV6-4 and TRBJ2-7, with 12 bases matching TRBD2. The J segment lost 2 bases and the V segment lost 2 bases, leaving 10 bases of the junction unmatched. CDR1 and CDR2 (germline): MRHNA, SNTAGT. This CDR3 comprises 18 residues. The CDR3 coding sequence is TGTGCCAGCAGTGACCACCGGACTAGCGGGACCCGAACCTACGAGCAGTACTTC. Its protein is CASSDHRTSGTRTYEQYF.

The rearrangement uses TRBV2 and TRBJ1-2, with D unresolved. CDR1 is SNHLY and CDR2 is FYNNEI in the germline V gene. The CDR3 sequence is 13 residues long. Trimming shortened V by 4 bases and J by 2 bases, and 8 bases separated the two germline ends. The CDR3 bases are TGTGCCAGCAGTGTGGCAGTAAACTATGGCTACACCTTC. As protein: CASSVAVNYGYTF.

The rearrangement links TRBV6-5 to TRBJ2-7; perhaps TRBD1 as D (5 bases). Deletions cut 7 bases from V and 3 bases from J, with 19 bases between. The germline gives CDR1 MNHEY, CDR2 SVGAGI. The CDR3 has 15 residues. This chain's CDR3 is CASTAWGRPFYEQYF. Written as DNA, the CDR3 is TGTGCCAGCACCGCGTGGGGCCGGCCCTTCTACGAGCAGTACTTC.

The chain joins TRBV7-8 to TRBJ2-1; unclear D gene. CDR3 length equals 13 residues. Per the germline V gene, CDR1 is SGHVS and CDR2 is FQNEAQ. Trimming shortened V by 1 base and J by 14 bases, and 15 bases separated the two germline ends. The CDR3 sequence: CASSLETRDSEFF. In DNA form, the CDR3 reads TGTGCCAGCAGCTTAGAGACTCGAGATTCTGAGTTCTTC. The whole variable domain, remainder taken from reference TRBV7-8 and TRBJ2-1, is GAGVSQSPRYKVAKRGQDVALRCDPISGHVSLFWYQQALGQGPEFLTYFQNEAQLDKSGLPSDRFFAERPEGSVSTLKIQRTQQEDSAVYLCASSLETRDSEFFGPGTRLTVL.

This chain uses TRBV10-1 with TRBJ2-3, with a possible D match to TRBD2 (6 bases). Deletions cut 6 bases from V and 2 bases from J, with 12 bases between. Germline values: CDR1 WNHNN, CDR2 SYGVQD (reference sequence). This CDR3 contains 14 residues. Written as DNA, the CDR3 is TGCGCCAGCAGCTGGGACTTAATCACAGATACGCAGTATTTT. Encoded protein: CASSWDLITDTQYF.

CDR3 region: CASSLGQGVTQYF. As DNA, the CDR3 is TGTGCCAGTAGTTTGGGGCAGGGGGTGACCCAGTACTTC. The chain employs TRBV19 and TRBJ2-5, with 7 nucleotides matching TRBD1. Per the germline V gene, CDR1 is LNHDA and CDR2 is SQIVND (reference sequence). This CDR3 is 13 amino acids long. Germline trimming cut 5 bases from V and 7 bases from J; bases unmatched to any gene: 7.

This clone was detected a few times. Other DNA sequences from this sample encode an identical CDR3 as well. The V and J genes are TRBV19 and TRBJ2-7, with D uncertain. The V end was cut by 4 bases, the J end by 2 bases, with 12 bases between. Germline V gene data show CDR1 as LNHDA and CDR2 as SQIVND (reference sequence). The CDR3 extends over 14 amino acids. CDR3 coding DNA: TGTGCCAGTAGTACCCGAGGCGGCACCTACGAGCAGTACTTC. Its translation: CASSTRGGTYEQYF.

The chain employs TRBV5-1 and TRBJ1-2; 10 bases are shared with TRBD1. CDR3 length: 15 residues. Per germline, CDR1 SGHRS and CDR2 YFSETQ. Losses at the gene ends were 4 bases for V and 3 bases for J; bases not matched to a gene: 6. CDR3 bases: TGCGCCAGCAGCATAGGACAGGGGGTAGACTATGGCTACACCTTC. This gives the protein CASSIGQGVDYGYTF.

V gene TRBV28 combines with J gene TRBJ2-7, with 9 bases aligning to TRBD2. From germline, CDR1 is MDHEN and CDR2 SYDVKM. The CDR3 spans 18 residues. V lost 3 bases to trimming and J lost 3 bases; unmatched junction nucleotides: 15. The CDR3 is CASSLPTEGSGSLYEQYF. The CDR3 region has the DNA TGTGCCAGCAGTTTGCCCACTGAAGGTAGCGGGAGTCTCTACGAGCAGTACTTC.

The chain employs TRBV14 and TRBJ2-4; 13 bases align to TRBD2. The CDR3 has 19 residues. Germline loops: CDR1 SGHDN, CDR2 FVKESK. The V segment lost 0 bases and the J segment 4 bases; nucleotides outside the gene matches: 9. Here the CDR3 reads CASSQESGLAGVLKNIQYF. The CDR3 bases are TGTGCCAGCAGCCAAGAATCCGGACTAGCGGGAGTGCTTAAAAACATTCAGTACTTC.

This clone was counted a few times. The chain is built from TRBV2 and TRBJ2-2; perhaps TRBD2 as D (5 bases). Germline CDR1 SNHLY, CDR2 FYNNEI. Trimming shortened V by 4 bases and J by 2 bases, and 11 bases separated the two germline ends. There are 15 residues in the CDR3. Here the CDR3 DNA reads TGTGCCAGCAGTGTGGACTCTACAAACACCGGGGAGCTGTTTTTT. Translated: CASSVDSTNTGELFF.

This clone occurred once. The V gene is TRBV7-2, the J gene TRBJ2-7; D may be TRBD1 (5 bases). The germline V gene has CDR1 SGHTA and CDR2 FQGNSA. The CDR3 sequence is 15 residues long. Trimming took 1 base from V and 4 from J, leaving 14 bases between them. The CDR3 coding sequence is TGTGCCAGCAGCTTAGAAGGCAGGGAAAGGTACGAGCAGTACTTC. Translation: CASSLEGRERYEQYF.

This CDR3 reads CASSEGTTQETQYF. The CDR3 bases are TGTGCCAGCAGTGAAGGGACTACACAAGAGACCCAGTACTTC. V is TRBV2 and J is TRBJ2-5, with a tentative D call TRBD2 (6 bases). The CDR3 contains 14 residues. Germline V gene sequence: CDR1 SNHLY, CDR2 FYNNEI. The V end lost 1 base, the J end lost 2 bases, and 8 bases lay between the germline ends.

The V and J genes are TRBV9 and TRBJ2-1; TRBD1 aligns across 8 bases. Germline CDR1 and CDR2: SGDLS and YYNGEE. The CDR3 covers 15 residues. Trimming took 5 bases from V and 7 from J; bases not matched to a gene: 11. Here the CDR3 DNA reads TGTGCCAGCAGAGAGGACAGGGACGGAAGGAATGAGCAGTTCTTC. Its protein product is CASREDRDGRNEQFF.

This clone showed up just once. The V and J genes are TRBV28 and TRBJ2-5; 8 bases are a match to TRBD2. Germline V gene sequence: CDR1 MDHEN, CDR2 SYDVKM. J was trimmed by 5 bases and V by 4 bases; bases with no gene match: 15. CDR3 length: 17 residues. CDR3 bases: TGTGCCAGCAGTTCCCTGGGGGCAGCGGGAGAGAGTGAGACCCAGTACTTC. It encodes CASSSLGAAGESETQYF.

The chain couples TRBV28 to TRBJ1-2; weak D call: TRBD1 (6 bases). Germline V gene sequence: CDR1 MDHEN, CDR2 SYDVKM. This CDR3 has 12 amino acids. Trimming shortened V by 5 bases and J by 2 bases, and 6 bases separated the two germline ends. The CDR3 here is CASSTGNYGYTF. CDR3 DNA sequence: TGTGCCAGCAGTACAGGGAACTATGGCTACACCTTC.

Of note for this clone: A clone one base away is much larger, so this may be a read error. The chain links TRBV18 to TRBJ1-1; D gene uncertain. V lost 4 bases and J 1 base, leaving 4 bases between the germline ends. Germline CDR1 is KGHSH and CDR2 is LQKENI. The CDR3 spans 12 residues. This chain's CDR3 is CASSLQNTEAFF. CDR3 bases: TGTGCCAGCTCACTTCAGAACACTGAAGCTTTCTTT.

The J gene is TRBJ2-7, the V gene TRBV5-4; TRBD2 agrees at 8 bases. This CDR3 spans 14 amino acids. V shed 0 bases and J 5 bases; nucleotides not matched to a gene: 4. Germline loops: CDR1 SGHNT, CDR2 YYREEE (reference sequence). The CDR3 nucleotides are TGTGCCAGCAGCTTGGGGACTAGCAGCCACGAGCAGTACTTC. Encoded protein: CASSLGTSSHEQYF.

This chain joins TRBV18 and TRBJ1-2; 10 bases fit TRBD1. CDR3 length: 16 amino acids. Looked up from germline, CDR1 is KGHSH and CDR2 is LQKENI. J was trimmed by 8 bases and V by 3 bases; bases with no gene match: 12. The CDR3 region is CASSPLATGTGEGYTF. CDR3 DNA: TGTGCCAGCTCACCGCTCGCAACCGGGACAGGGGAAGGCTACACCTTC.

The rearrangement joins TRBV5-1 to TRBJ2-3, with D unclear. Germline CDR1 reads SGHRS; CDR2 reads YFSETQ. Trimming took 0 bases from V and 6 from J, leaving 11 bases between them. The CDR3 covers 14 residues. This CDR3 is CASSLAASWDTQYF. CDR3 coding DNA: TGCGCCAGCAGCTTGGCTGCTAGTTGGGATACGCAGTATTTT.

This sequence joins TRBV29-1 and TRBJ2-1; 9 nucleotides agree with TRBD2. Losses at the gene ends were 7 bases for V and 5 bases for J; bases not matched to a gene: 9. Germline CDR1 and CDR2: SQVTM and ANQGSEA. This CDR3 has 14 residues. The CDR3 DNA follows: TGCAGCGCCACTAAGACTAGCGGAAACAATGAGCAGTTCTTC. This gives the protein CSATKTSGNNEQFF.

The chain carries TRBV7-3 and TRBJ2-5; D is possibly TRBD2 (6 bases). V was shortened by 0 bases and J by 4 bases, with 12 bases between the two germline ends. CDR3 length equals 15 residues. Germline V gene data show CDR1 as SGHTA and CDR2 as FQGTGA. CDR3 DNA sequence: TGTGCCAGCAGCTTAACCCGGATGGGAGGAGAGACCCAGTACTTC. This codes for CASSLTRMGGETQYF.

The chain has TRBV12-5 and TRBJ1-1; TRBD1 matches at 8 bases. The CDR3 runs 13 residues. The germline V gene has CDR1 LGHNT and CDR2 FRNRAP. The V and J ends lost 5 bases and 7 bases, in that order; junction bases with no gene match: 6. The CDR3 nucleotides are TGTGCTAGTGGTCCGGGACAGGACTATGAAGCTTTCTTT. This sequence encodes CASGPGQDYEAFF.

This clone is a singleton in its sample. V and J are TRBV5-1 and TRBJ2-2; 9 positions agree with TRBD1. There are 16 residues in the CDR3. Germline V lookup: CDR1 SGHRS, CDR2 YFSETQ. With V trimmed by 3 bases and J by 1 base, 4 bases remained unmatched. CDR3 sequence (DNA): TGCGCCAGCAGCTGGACAGGGGACAGGAACACCGGGGAGCTGTTTTTT. It codes for CASSWTGDRNTGELFF.

The V gene is TRBV5-1, the J gene TRBJ2-2; possibly TRBD1 for D (6 bases). This CDR3 is built from 16 residues. V was cut by 3 bases and J by 1 base, with 13 bases left in between. Germline V gene lookup returns CDR1 SGHRS and CDR2 YFSETQ. For the CDR3, the DNA is TGCGCCAGCAGCTCCACAGGGTTGGTGAACACCGGGGAGCTGTTTTTT. Its translation is CASSSTGLVNTGELFF.

This chain uses TRBV6-5 with TRBJ2-3; 8 nucleotides align to TRBD2. Germline trimming cut 8 bases from V and 2 bases from J; bases unmatched to any gene: 6. This CDR3 comprises 14 residues. CDR1 is MNHEY, CDR2 SVGAGI, per germline. CDR3 DNA sequence: TGTGCCAGCCTCCCGGGGGGGCACACAGATACGCAGTATTTT. It is translated as CASLPGGHTDTQYF.

The rearrangement uses TRBV7-9 and TRBJ2-5, with D uncertain. The V end lost 11 bases, the J end lost 5 bases, and 15 bases lay between the germline ends. This CDR3 contains 12 residues. Per the germline V gene, CDR1 is SEHNR and CDR2 is FQNEAQ (reference sequence). The CDR3 sequence: CASTGQAETQYF. CDR3 nucleotide sequence: TGTGCCTCAACCGGCCAGGCGGAGACCCAGTACTTC.

V and J are TRBV10-2 and TRBJ1-1; 10 nucleotides line up with TRBD1. Germline CDR1 is WSHSY and CDR2 is SAAADI. The CDR3 covers 17 residues. V shed 7 bases and J 4 bases; nucleotides not matched to a gene: 15. The DNA for the CDR3 is TGCGCCAGCACCGGGGGACAGGGGAGTTTTAAGGGCACTGAAGCTTTCTTT. Its protein is CASTGGQGSFKGTEAFF.

The chain links TRBV5-8 to TRBJ1-5; D remains ambiguous. The germline V gene encodes CDR1 SGHTS and CDR2 YDEGEE. This CDR3 spans 12 amino acids. The ends were cut back, 1 base at V and 6 bases at J, with 5 bases in the middle. CDR3 amino acids: CASSLRGQPQHF. DNA for the CDR3: TGTGCCAGCAGCTTGCGGGGTCAGCCCCAGCATTTT.